What follows is one T cell receptor beta chain and its context. The antigen remains undetermined. Unmatched junction bases numbered 10, after V lost 5 bases and J lost 7 bases. This CDR3 has 16 amino acids. CDR1 and CDR2 from the germline V gene are SGHVS and FNYEAQ. The PCR was carried out with 60 Vbeta primers and 13 Jbeta primers. Here immunoSEQ multiplex PCR was the method, and the copy in TCRdb shows in-frame clones only, minus some. The table shows more than 90,000 clones, with about three quarters occurring only once. The source of the sample is a study of cytomegalovirus exposure and HLA in healthy donors. These donors counted as nominally healthy when sampled, but unrecorded immune exposures were likely. This donor's CMV serostatus is unrecorded. Study outcomes and limitations: The number of N-insertions in an Asian-associated ancestry cluster was reportedly below the approximately 700-donor mean in a later analysis. According to reports, the classifier identified cytomegalovirus status with high specificity and sensitivity.

The clonotype originates from a human donor in good health. The sequenced material came from PBMCs. The chain couples TRBV7-6 to TRBJ2-5; 13 bases map to TRBD2. The CDR3 sequence is CASSTRTSGGPGTQYF. CDR3 DNA: TGTGCCAGCAGCACAAGGACTAGCGGGGGCCCCGGGACCCAGTACTTC.